This TCR beta chain was recorded in a study of OX40 agonist ivuxolimab in advanced cancers. Looking at the study overall: The diagnoses of dose-escalation patients were hepatocellular carcinoma, melanoma, renal cell or head and neck cancer.

General study findings and limits: Low levels of normalized T-cell clonal expansion also appeared in some nonresponders. Both blood CD4+ and CD8+ T cells showed clonal growth by week 6 at 0.1 to 3.0 mg/kg.

Germline V CDR1 and CDR2: KGHSH, LQKENI. V was cut by 3 bases and J by 2 bases, with 9 bases left in between. The CDR3 is 14 amino acids. Some clones are missing from TCRdb's copy, which holds only in-frame ones; the method was immunoSEQ multiplex PCR. The table includes roughly 95,000 clones, approximately 90% detected once. Comment on this clone: Its matching antigen is unknown.

This chain uses TRBV18 with TRBJ2-3; possible D gene TRBD2, 6 bases. The sample here was CD4+ or CD8+ T cells sorted from blood, taken in a trial of the OX40 agonist ivuxolimab. The receptor was isolated from an adult with an advanced solid tumor such as melanoma, head and neck, liver or kidney cancer. CDR3 bases: TGTGCCAGCTCACCGGGCGGGAACACAGATACGCAGTATTTT. Protein sequence: CASSPGGNTDTQYF.